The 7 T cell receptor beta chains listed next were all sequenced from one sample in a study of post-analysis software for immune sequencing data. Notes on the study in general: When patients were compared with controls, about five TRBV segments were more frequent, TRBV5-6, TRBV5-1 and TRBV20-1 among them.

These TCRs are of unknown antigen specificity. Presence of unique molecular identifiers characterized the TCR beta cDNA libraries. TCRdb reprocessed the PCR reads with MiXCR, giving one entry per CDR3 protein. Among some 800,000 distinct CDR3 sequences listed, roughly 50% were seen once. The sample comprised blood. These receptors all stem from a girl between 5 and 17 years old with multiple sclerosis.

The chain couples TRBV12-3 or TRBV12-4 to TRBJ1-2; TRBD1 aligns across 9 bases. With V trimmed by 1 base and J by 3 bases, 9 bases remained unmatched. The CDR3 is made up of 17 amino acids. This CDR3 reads CASSLGQGVGLDYGYTF. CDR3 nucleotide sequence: TGTGCCAGCAGTTTAGGACAGGGGGTGGGTTTGGACTATGGCTACACCTTC.

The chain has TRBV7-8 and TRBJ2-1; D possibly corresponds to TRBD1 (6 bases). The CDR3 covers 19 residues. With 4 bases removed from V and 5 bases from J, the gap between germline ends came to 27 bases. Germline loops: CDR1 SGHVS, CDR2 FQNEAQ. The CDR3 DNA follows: TGTGCCAGCAGCTCCTACAGGGTAATTTCGCGTAGCGAGAACAATGAGCAGTTCTTC. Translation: CASSSYRVISRSENNEQFF.

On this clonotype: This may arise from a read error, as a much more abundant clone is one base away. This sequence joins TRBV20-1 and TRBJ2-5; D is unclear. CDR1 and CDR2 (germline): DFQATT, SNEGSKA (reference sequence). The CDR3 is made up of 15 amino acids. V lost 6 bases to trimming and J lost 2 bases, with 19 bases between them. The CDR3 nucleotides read TGCAGTGCCCTTTCGCCTCGACGACCTCAAGAGACCCAGTACTTC. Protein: CSALSPRRPQETQYF.

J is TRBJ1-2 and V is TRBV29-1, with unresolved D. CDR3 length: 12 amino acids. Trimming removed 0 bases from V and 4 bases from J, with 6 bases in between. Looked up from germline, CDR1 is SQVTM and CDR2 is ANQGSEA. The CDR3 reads CSVEEGLYGYTF. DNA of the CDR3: TGCAGCGTTGAAGAAGGGCTCTATGGCTACACCTTC.

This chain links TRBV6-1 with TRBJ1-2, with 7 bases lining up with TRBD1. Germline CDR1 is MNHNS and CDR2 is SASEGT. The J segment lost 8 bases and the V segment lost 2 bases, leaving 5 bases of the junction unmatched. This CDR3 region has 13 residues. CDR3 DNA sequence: TGTGCCAGCAGTGAAATAGGGGGCTCGGGCTACACCTTC. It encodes CASSEIGGSGYTF.

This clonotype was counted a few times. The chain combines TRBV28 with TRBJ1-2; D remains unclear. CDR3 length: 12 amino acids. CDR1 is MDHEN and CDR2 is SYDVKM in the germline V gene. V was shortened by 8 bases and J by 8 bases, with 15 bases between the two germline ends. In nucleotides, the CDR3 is TGTGCCAGCGACGGGATTGGCTGGGGCTACACCTTC. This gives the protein CASDGIGWGYTF.

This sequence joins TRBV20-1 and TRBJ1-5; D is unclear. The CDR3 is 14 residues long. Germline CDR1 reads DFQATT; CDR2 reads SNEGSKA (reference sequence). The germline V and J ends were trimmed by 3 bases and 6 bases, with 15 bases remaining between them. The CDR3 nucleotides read TGCAGTGCTAGGCCGGGGAGCGGCGGTCAGCCCCAGCATTTT. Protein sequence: CSARPGSGGQPQHF.